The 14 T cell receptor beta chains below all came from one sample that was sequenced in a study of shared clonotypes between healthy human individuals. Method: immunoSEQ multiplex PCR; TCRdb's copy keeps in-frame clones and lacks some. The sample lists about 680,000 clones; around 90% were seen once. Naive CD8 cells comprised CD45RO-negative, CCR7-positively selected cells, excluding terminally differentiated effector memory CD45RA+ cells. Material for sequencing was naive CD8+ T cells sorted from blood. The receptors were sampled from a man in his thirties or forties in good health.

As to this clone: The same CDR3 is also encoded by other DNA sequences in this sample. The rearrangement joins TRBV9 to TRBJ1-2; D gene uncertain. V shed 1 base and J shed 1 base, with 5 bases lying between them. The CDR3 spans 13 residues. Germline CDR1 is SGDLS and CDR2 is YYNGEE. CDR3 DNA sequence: TGTGCCAGCAGCGTAACCGGTAACTATGGCTACACCTTC. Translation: CASSVTGNYGYTF.

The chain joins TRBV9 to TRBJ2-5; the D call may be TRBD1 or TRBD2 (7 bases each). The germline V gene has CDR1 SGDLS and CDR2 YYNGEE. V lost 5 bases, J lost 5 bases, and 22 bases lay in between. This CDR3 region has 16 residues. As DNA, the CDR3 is TGTGCCAGCAGAGGTCGTGGGGAGGGGGCGGCGGAGACCCAGTACTTC. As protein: CASRGRGEGAAETQYF. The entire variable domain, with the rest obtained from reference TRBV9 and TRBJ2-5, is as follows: DSGVTQTPKHLITATGQRVTLRCSPRSGDLSVYWYQQSLDQGLQFLIQYYNGEERAKGNILERFSAQQFPDLHSELNLSSLELGDSALYFCASRGRGEGAAETQYFGPGTRLLVL.

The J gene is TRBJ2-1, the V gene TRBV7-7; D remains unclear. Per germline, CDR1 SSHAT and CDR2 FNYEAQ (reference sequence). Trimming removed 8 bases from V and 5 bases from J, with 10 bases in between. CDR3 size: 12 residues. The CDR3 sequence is CASSDLDNEQFF. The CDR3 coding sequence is TGTGCCAGCTCCGATCTCGACAATGAGCAGTTCTTC.

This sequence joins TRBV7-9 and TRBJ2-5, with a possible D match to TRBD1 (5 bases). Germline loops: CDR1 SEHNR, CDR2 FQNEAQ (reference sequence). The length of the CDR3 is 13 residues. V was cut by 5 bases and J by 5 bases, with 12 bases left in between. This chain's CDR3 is CASSPPQGETQYF. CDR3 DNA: TGTGCCAGCAGCCCGCCCCAGGGTGAGACCCAGTACTTC. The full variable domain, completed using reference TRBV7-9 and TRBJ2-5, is DTGVSQNPRHKITKRGQNVTFRCDPISEHNRLYWYRQTLGQGPEFLTYFQNEAQLEKSRLLSDRFSAERPKGSFSTLEIQRTEQGDSAMYLCASSPPQGETQYFGPGTRLLVL.

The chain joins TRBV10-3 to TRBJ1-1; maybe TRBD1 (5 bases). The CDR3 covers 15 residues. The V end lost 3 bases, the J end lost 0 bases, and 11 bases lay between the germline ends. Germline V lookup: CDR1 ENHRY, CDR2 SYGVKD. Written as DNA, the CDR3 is TGTGCCATCAGTGATCAGGGACCGATGAACACTGAAGCTTTCTTT. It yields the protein CAISDQGPMNTEAFF.

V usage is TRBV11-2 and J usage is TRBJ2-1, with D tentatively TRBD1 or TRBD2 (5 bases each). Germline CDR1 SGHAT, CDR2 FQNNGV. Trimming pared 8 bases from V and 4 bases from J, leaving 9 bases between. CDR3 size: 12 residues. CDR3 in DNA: TGTGCCAGCCGGGACCTATACAATGAGCAGTTCTTC. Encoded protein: CASRDLYNEQFF.

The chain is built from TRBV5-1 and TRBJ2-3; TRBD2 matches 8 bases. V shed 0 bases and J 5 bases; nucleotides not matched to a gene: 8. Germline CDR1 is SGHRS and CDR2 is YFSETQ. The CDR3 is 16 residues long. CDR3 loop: CASSLAVGLAGDTQYF. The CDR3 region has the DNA TGCGCCAGCAGCTTGGCCGTAGGACTAGCTGGAGATACGCAGTATTTT.

The CDR3, as DNA: TGTGCCAGCAGTTACTCGTGGGAAGGGGTTAATGAAAAACTGTTTTTT. It encodes CASSYSWEGVNEKLFF. The V and J genes are TRBV6-6 and TRBJ1-4, with D possibly TRBD1 on 5 matching bases. Germline V gene sequence: CDR1 MNHNY, CDR2 SVGAGI (reference sequence). The CDR3 consists of 16 residues. Trimming left V 0 bases short and J 4 bases short, with 12 bases between.

CDR3: CASSPGQNQPQHF. The CDR3 DNA sequence: TGCGCCAGCAGCCCGGGACAGAATCAGCCCCAGCATTTT. This chain uses TRBV4-1 with TRBJ1-5; 7 bases align to TRBD1. CDR1 and CDR2 (germline): MGHRA, YSYEKL. Trimming removed 4 bases from V and 4 bases from J; junction bases left unmatched: 1. This CDR3 has 13 amino acids.

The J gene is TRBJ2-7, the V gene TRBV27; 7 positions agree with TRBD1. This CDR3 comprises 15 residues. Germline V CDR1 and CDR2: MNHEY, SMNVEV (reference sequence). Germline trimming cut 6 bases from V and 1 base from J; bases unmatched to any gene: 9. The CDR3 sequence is CASSPTGQSSYEQYF. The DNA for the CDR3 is TGTGCCAGCAGCCCTACGGGACAGTCTTCCTACGAGCAGTACTTC.

The DNA for the CDR3 is TGTGCCAGCAGCTTAGTCAGGGTGAGCGGGGAGCTGTTTTTT. The encoded protein is CASSLVRVSGELFF. The chain uses TRBV11-2 and TRBJ2-2, with D tentatively TRBD1 (5 bases). The CDR3 consists of 14 residues. Per the germline V gene, CDR1 is SGHAT and CDR2 is FQNNGV. V lost 1 base and J lost 7, with 10 bases in between.

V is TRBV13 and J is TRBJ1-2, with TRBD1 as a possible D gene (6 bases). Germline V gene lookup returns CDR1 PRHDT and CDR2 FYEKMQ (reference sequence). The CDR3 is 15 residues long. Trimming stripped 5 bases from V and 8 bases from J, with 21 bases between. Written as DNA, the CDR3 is TGTGCCAGCAGCCGGGGGGCAGGGGTGACGGAAGGCTACACCTTC. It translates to CASSRGAGVTEGYTF.

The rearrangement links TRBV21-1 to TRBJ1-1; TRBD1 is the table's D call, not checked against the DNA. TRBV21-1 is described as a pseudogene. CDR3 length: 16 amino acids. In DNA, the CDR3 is TGTGCCAGCAGCCCGCGCCAACAGGTCGGGAACACTGAAGCTTTCTTT. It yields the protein CASSPRQQVGNTEAFF.

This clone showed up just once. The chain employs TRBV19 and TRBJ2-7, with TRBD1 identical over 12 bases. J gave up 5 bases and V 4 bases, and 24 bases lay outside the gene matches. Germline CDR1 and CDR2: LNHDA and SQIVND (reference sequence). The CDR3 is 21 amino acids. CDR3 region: CASSTGTGGFYRASGTDEQYF. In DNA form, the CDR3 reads TGTGCCAGTAGTACCGGGACAGGGGGCTTTTATCGGGCTAGCGGGACCGACGAGCAGTACTTC.